This T cell receptor (beta chain) was identified during a study of identical twins. Unique molecular identifiers were present on cDNA, and template switching added a universal primer site. TCRdb reanalysed the 5' RACE reads using MiXCR and keeps one entry per CDR3 protein. This table holds hundreds of thousands of distinct CDR3 sequences, over 12% found once. The CDR3 spans 14 residues. Germline V CDR1 and CDR2: MNHEY, SVGEGT. The ends were cut back, 6 bases at V and 4 bases at J, with 13 bases in the middle. With regard to this clonotype: Its antigen is currently unknown.

General study points: Abundant beta clonotypes from cord blood bore fewer insertions; memory repertoires lacked this pattern.

This sequence was found in a woman aged 18-35 years in good health. Sequenced input: memory (CD45RO+) T cells sorted from blood. This chain connects TRBV6-2 or TRBV6-3 to TRBJ2-1, with unresolved D. CDR3 region: CASSGSVLYNEQFF. As DNA, the CDR3 is TGTGCCAGCAGCGGGTCGGTTCTGTACAATGAGCAGTTCTTC.